This T cell receptor (beta chain) was captured in a study of blood T cell repertoires in COVID-19. Using immunoSEQ multiplex PCR, the repertoire was profiled, and TCRdb retains in-frame clones only, with some absent. Among roughly 91,000 clones listed, approximately 80% were seen once. This CDR3 has 15 amino acids. Germline V gene lookup returns CDR1 SSHAT and CDR2 FNYEAQ (reference sequence). V was pared by 5 bases and J by 6 bases, with 18 bases between. The chain has TRBV7-7 and TRBJ2-3; D uncertain. The sequencing input was peripheral blood. This clonotype was sampled from a man in his 70s with acute or convalescent COVID-19. In nucleotides, the CDR3 is TGTGCCAGCAGCCCTTCCGGAGCGCTTTCGGATACGCAGTATTTT. Its translation is CASSPSGALSDTQYF.